The clone carrying this T cell receptor beta chain was picked up one time. The data originate from a study of blood T cell repertoires in COVID-19. Measured with immunoSEQ multiplex PCR; TCRdb has only the in-frame clones, and not every one. The repertoire holds tens of thousands of clones, with 65% to 80% as singletons. The germline V gene has CDR1 MNHEY and CDR2 SMNVEV (reference sequence). The CDR3 spans 15 residues. V lost 2 bases to trimming and J lost 0 bases, with 5 bases between them. Sample: peripheral blood. The clonotype originates from a man in his sixties with acute or convalescent COVID-19. This chain connects TRBV27 to TRBJ2-6, with D maybe TRBD1 (5 bases). CDR3 nucleotides: TGTGCCAGCAGTTTACAGGGCTCTGGGGCCAACGTCCTGACTTTC. It is translated as CASSLQGSGANVLTF.